This T cell receptor (beta chain) is from a study of T cell changes during pregnancy in multiple sclerosis. Libraries were prepared by immunoSEQ multiplex PCR; TCRdb keeps only in-frame clonotypes and omits some of them. The profile shows about 93,000 clones, almost 95% of them singletons. The V and J ends lost 1 base and 1 base, in that order; junction bases with no gene match: 2. CDR3 length equals 16 residues. Germline loops: CDR1 SGHRS, CDR2 YFSETQ. Regarding this clone: The sample holds other DNA sequences that translate to the same CDR3.

This specimen was peripheral blood, taken after pregnancy. This chain joins TRBV5-1 and TRBJ2-2; TRBD1 agrees at 9 bases. This clonotype was obtained from a female donor with multiple sclerosis, enrolled in a pregnancy study. The CDR3 DNA is TGCGCCAGCAGCTTGTCGACAGGGGGGAACACCGGGGAGCTGTTTTTT. Its protein product is CASSLSTGGNTGELFF.